This T cell receptor (beta chain) originates from a study of blood T cell repertoires in COVID-19. About the research overall: PBMCs, B-cell-depleted T cells, or T cells provided the cDNA or gDNA that made up the material.

The protocol was immunoSEQ multiplex PCR, while the TCRdb copy is restricted to in-frame clones and leaves out a portion. The sample contains 100,000 to 150,000 clones, approximately 88% of which appear only once. Between the trimmed V and J ends, which lost 5 bases and 7 bases, there was a span of 20 bases. The CDR3 sequence is 16 residues long. Germline assignment: CDR1 SEHNR and CDR2 FQNEAQ (reference sequence). This TCR was recovered from a man over 45 with acute or convalescent COVID-19. This chain connects TRBV7-9 to TRBJ1-4, with a weak D call TRBD1 (6 bases). Sequencing was done on a sample of peripheral blood. The CDR3 reads CASSIQGRTVGEKLFF. CDR3 coding DNA: TGTGCCAGCAGCATCCAGGGGAGAACTGTCGGTGAAAAACTGTTTTTT. Full variable domain (outside the CDR3, taken from reference TRBV7-9 and TRBJ1-4): DTGVSQNPRHKITKRGQNVTFRCDPISEHNRLYWYRQTLGQGPEFLTYFQNEAQLEKSRLLSDRFSAERPKGSFSTLEIQRTEQGDSAMYLCASSIQGRTVGEKLFFGSGTQLSVL.